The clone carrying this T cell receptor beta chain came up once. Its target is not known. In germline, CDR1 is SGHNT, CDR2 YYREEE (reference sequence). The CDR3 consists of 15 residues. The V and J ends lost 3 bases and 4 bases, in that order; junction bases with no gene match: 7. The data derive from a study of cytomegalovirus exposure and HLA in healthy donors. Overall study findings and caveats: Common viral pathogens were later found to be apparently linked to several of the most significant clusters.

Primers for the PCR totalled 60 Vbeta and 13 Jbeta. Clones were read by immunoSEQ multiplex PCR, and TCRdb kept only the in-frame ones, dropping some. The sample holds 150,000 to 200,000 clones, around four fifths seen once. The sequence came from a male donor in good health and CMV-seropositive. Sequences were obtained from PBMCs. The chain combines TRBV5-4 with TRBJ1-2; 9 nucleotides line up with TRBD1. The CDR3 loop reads CASSSGTGSLYGYTF. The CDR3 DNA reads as TGTGCCAGCAGCTCTGGGACAGGGAGCCTCTATGGCTACACCTTC.